Listed here are 10 T cell receptor beta chains from one sample, sequenced in a study of T cell responses to AZD1222 COVID-19 vaccine. The table came from immunoSEQ multiplex PCR; TCRdb's copy has only in-frame clones and leaves some out. The table has roughly 97,000 clones, 89% seen once. The sequencing used peripheral blood, collected on day 0 of AZD1222 vaccination. These receptors were obtained from an adult in good health.

The rearrangement links TRBV19 to TRBJ1-2; 9 positions agree with TRBD1. Looked up from germline, CDR1 is LNHDA and CDR2 is SQIVND (reference sequence). V dropped 7 bases and J dropped 3; count of bases not matched to a gene: 9. This CDR3 comprises 15 residues. CDR3 DNA sequence: TGTGCCAGTAAACCCCGGACAGGGGATGACTATGGCTACACCTTC. Protein sequence: CASKPRTGDDYGYTF.

This rearrangement joins TRBV19 to TRBJ1-5; TRBD1 aligns across 8 bases. Germline values: CDR1 LNHDA, CDR2 SQIVND (reference sequence). The CDR3 has 15 residues. V dropped 4 bases and J dropped 4; count of bases not matched to a gene: 6. The CDR3 spells CASSTGQATNQPQHF. The CDR3 DNA follows: TGTGCCAGTAGTACGGGACAGGCAACTAATCAGCCCCAGCATTTT.

V and J are TRBV2 and TRBJ1-5, with 11 nucleotides matching TRBD1. The germline V gene has CDR1 SNHLY and CDR2 FYNNEI. The CDR3 runs to 14 residues. With V trimmed by 8 bases and J by 5 bases, 5 bases remained unmatched. CDR3 nucleotide sequence: TGTGCCAGCGGCTCGGACAGGGGGCATCAGCCCCAGCATTTT. It encodes CASGSDRGHQPQHF.

V usage is TRBV9 and J usage is TRBJ2-7; 12 nucleotides agree with TRBD1. Germline assignment: CDR1 SGDLS and CDR2 YYNGEE. J lost 2 bases, V lost 3 bases, and 6 bases had no gene match. The CDR3 contains 16 residues. The CDR3 bases are TGTGCCAGCAGCGGCCAGGGACAGGGGGCCACCTACGAGCAGTACTTC. Protein product: CASSGQGQGATYEQYF. Looking up the rest from reference TRBV9 and TRBJ2-7 gives the full variable domain: DSGVTQTPKHLITATGQRVTLRCSPRSGDLSVYWYQQSLDQGLQFLIQYYNGEERAKGNILERFSAQQFPDLHSELNLSSLELGDSALYFCASSGQGQGATYEQYFGPGTRLTVT.

The chain links TRBV6-2 or TRBV6-3 to TRBJ2-7, with no clear D. The germline V and J ends were trimmed by 2 bases and 2 bases, with 16 bases remaining between them. Germline values: CDR1 MNHEY, CDR2 SVGEGT. This CDR3 has 16 amino acids. This CDR3 reads CASSYVSHILTYEQYF. The CDR3 nucleotides read TGTGCCAGCAGTTACGTTTCGCACATACTTACCTACGAGCAGTACTTC.

The chain combines TRBV14 with TRBJ2-7; D is unresolved. The CDR3 totals 15 residues. V was trimmed by 1 base and J by 1 base, leaving 11 bases between them. Germline-derived CDR1 and CDR2 are SGHDN and FVKESK. The CDR3 nucleotides are TGTGCCAGCAGCCAAGGTCTGCCCAGTTCCTACGAGCAGTACTTC. Amino acid sequence: CASSQGLPSSYEQYF.

As to this clone: The conserved closing phenylalanine or tryptophan is absent in this CDR3, likely reflecting a read error. CDR3 amino acids: CASSLGQGSLHL. CDR3 in DNA: TGTGCCAGCAGCTTGGGACAGGGGTCCCTCCACCTT. V gene TRBV7-9 combines with J gene TRBJ1-6; the match to TRBD1 covers 10 bases. J lost 14 bases, V lost 3 bases, and 1 base had no gene match. Germline values: CDR1 SEHNR, CDR2 FQNEAQ (reference sequence). The length of the CDR3 is 12 residues.

The V gene is TRBV7-9, the J gene TRBJ1-5; possibly TRBD1 for D (5 bases). The V gene lost 1 base and the J gene lost 2 bases, with 21 bases spanning the gap. The CDR3 is 19 residues long. Germline CDR1 and CDR2: SEHNR and FQNEAQ (reference sequence). This CDR3 is CASSLGPSSGRGGNQPQHF. In DNA form, the CDR3 reads TGTGCCAGCAGCTTAGGCCCAAGTTCGGGGAGGGGAGGCAATCAGCCCCAGCATTTT.

The chain has TRBV3-1 (or the pseudogene TRBV3-2) and TRBJ1-1, with 7 bases that match TRBD1. The V segment lost 4 bases and the J segment 0 bases; nucleotides outside the gene matches: 8. CDR1 and CDR2 from the germline V gene are LGHDT and YNNKEL (reference sequence). The length of the CDR3 is 16 residues. The DNA for the CDR3 is TGTGCCAGCAGCCCCATGACAGGGAGGTTGAACACTGAAGCTTTCTTT. This encodes CASSPMTGRLNTEAFF.

The V call is TRBV2, the J call TRBJ1-3, with D uncertain. The germline CDR1 and CDR2 sequences are SNHLY and FYNNEI. This CDR3 has 12 amino acids. With 0 bases removed from V and 5 bases from J, the gap between germline ends came to 2 bases. CDR3 amino acids: CASSEARNTIYF. The CDR3 region has the DNA TGTGCCAGCAGTGAAGCTCGAAACACCATATATTTT.